This TCR beta chain was retrieved from a study of T cells after yellow fever vaccination. From the 5' RACE reads, TCRdb called clonotypes with MiXCR, one entry per CDR3 protein. This sample carries nearly 45,000 distinct CDR3 sequences, about 6.8% of them seen once, and the ten largest clones take approximately 16%. This clonotype was counted at least ten times. Germline loops: CDR1 SNHLY, CDR2 FYNNEI. This CDR3 contains 16 residues. V was trimmed by 4 bases and J by 2 bases, leaving 17 bases between them. Study-level results: A weaker secondary response peaked on day 5, the primary on day 15.

The sample was CD8+ T cells not binding an NS4B(214-222) dextramer, sorted from PBMCs, taken 45 days after the yellow fever booster vaccination. The TCR was taken from a man aged 30-40 years who received the YFV17D yellow fever vaccine. The V call is TRBV2, the J call TRBJ1-1; no firm D call. This chain's CDR3 is CASSAIRVHENTEAFF. Written as DNA, the CDR3 is TGTGCCAGCAGTGCAATTAGGGTCCATGAAAACACTGAAGCTTTCTTT.